Presented here are 20 T cell receptor beta chains from one specimen sequenced in a study of blood T cell repertoires in COVID-19. TCRdb's table, derived via immunoSEQ multiplex PCR, lists solely in-frame clones and lacks some. The data show 200,000 to 250,000 clones, about 86% seen once. The sample consisted of peripheral blood. These receptor sequences come from a woman aged 55 to 70 with acute or convalescent COVID-19.

This chain links TRBV11-2 with TRBJ2-2, with 8 bases that match TRBD2. The length of the CDR3 is 15 residues. From germline, CDR1 is SGHAT and CDR2 FQNNGV. V gave up 5 bases and J gave up 4 bases; unmatched junction bases: 6. Here the CDR3 DNA reads TGTGCCAGCAGCGCCGTAGCGGGGCCCACCGGGGAGCTGTTTTTT. This encodes CASSAVAGPTGELFF.

The genes are TRBV16 and TRBJ2-1; D is perhaps TRBD1 (6 bases). Germline V gene lookup returns CDR1 KGHSY and CDR2 FQNENV. The CDR3 loop spans 17 amino acids. V lost 3 bases and J 7 bases, leaving 22 bases between the germline ends. CDR3 DNA sequence: TGTGCCAGCAGCCATCTGGGGGCCAACACTCTGGGGAATGAGCAGTTCTTC. It codes for CASSHLGANTLGNEQFF. Full variable domain (missing parts from reference TRBV16 and TRBJ2-1): GEEVAQTPKHLVRGEGQKAKLYCAPIKGHSYVFWYQQVLKNEFKFLISFQNENVFDETGMPKERFSAKCLPNSPCSLEIQATKLEDSAVYFCASSHLGANTLGNEQFFGPGTRLTVL.

The V and J genes are TRBV6-5 and TRBJ1-2; 8 bases are a match to TRBD1. Germline V gives CDR1 MNHEY, CDR2 SVGAGI. V dropped 2 bases and J dropped 6; count of bases not matched to a gene: 5. The CDR3 covers 14 residues. CDR3 DNA: TGTGCCAGCAGTTACGGGCCAGGGGGCAATGGCTACACCTTC. Its protein product is CASSYGPGGNGYTF.

A single count supports this clone. This rearrangement joins TRBV21-1 to TRBJ1-2; the DNA was not compared with TRBD1, the D call given in the table. TRBV21-1 is listed as a pseudogene. This CDR3 contains 16 residues. Written as DNA, the CDR3 is TGTGCCAGCAGCAAGAGGACAGGGGGAGAAGATTTTGGCTACACCTTC. Protein product: CASSKRTGGEDFGYTF.

The V call is TRBV5-6, the J call TRBJ1-1; no definite D call. The CDR3 is 13 amino acids. Germline CDR1 and CDR2: SGHDT and YYEEEE. V lost 3 bases and J lost 1, with 7 bases in between. CDR3 protein: CASSSNRNTEAFF. Here the CDR3 DNA reads TGTGCCAGCAGCTCCAACAGGAACACTGAAGCTTTCTTT.

The chain links TRBV4-1 to TRBJ2-1, with 7 nucleotides matching TRBD1. Germline V CDR1 and CDR2: MGHRA, YSYEKL. The CDR3 loop spans 12 amino acids. The ends lost 2 bases at V and 11 bases at J; junction bases unmatched: 3. CDR3 loop: CASSQTGEKQFF. The DNA of the CDR3 is TGCGCCAGCAGCCAAACAGGGGAGAAGCAGTTCTTC.

This chain joins TRBV19 and TRBJ1-2; 7 nucleotides line up with TRBD1. V lost 6 bases, J lost 8 bases, and 15 bases stayed unmatched. This CDR3 is 15 amino acids long. CDR1 and CDR2 from the germline V gene are LNHDA and SQIVND (reference sequence). Here the CDR3 reads CASRTRTGSSEGYTF. CDR3 bases: TGTGCCAGTAGGACCCGGACAGGATCGAGCGAAGGCTACACCTTC.

This clone was counted between two and nine times. The same CDR3 also results from other DNA sequences found in this sample. The rearrangement uses TRBV3-1 (or the pseudogene TRBV3-2) and TRBJ1-2, with 9 bases fitting TRBD1. This CDR3 spans 13 amino acids. The germline V gene has CDR1 LGHDT and CDR2 YNNKEL (reference sequence). Trimming at V came to 1 base and at J to 6 bases, leaving 0 bases not matched to a gene. DNA for the CDR3: TGTGCCAGCAGCCAAGGGACAGGGGATGGCTACACCTTC. This codes for CASSQGTGDGYTF.

J is TRBJ2-7 and V is TRBV2, with D perhaps TRBD2 (5 bases). V was clipped by 6 bases and J by 2 bases, with 8 bases between them. From germline, CDR1 is SNHLY and CDR2 FYNNEI. The CDR3 has 12 residues. CDR3: CASRLDAYEQYF. In nucleotides, the CDR3 is TGTGCCAGCAGACTAGACGCCTACGAGCAGTACTTC.

This clone was found once. The chain recombines TRBV28 with TRBJ1-5; tentatively, D is TRBD1 (6 bases). The CDR3 is 14 amino acids. Germline CDR1 MDHEN, CDR2 SYDVKM. Trimming took off 3 bases at V and 3 bases at J, with 9 bases between the two ends. The CDR3, as DNA: TGTGCCAGCAGTTTCCTGGGGGCCAATCAGCCCCAGCATTTT. This codes for CASSFLGANQPQHF.

About this clone itself: Within the sample, other DNA sequences also encode this same CDR3. The chain is built from TRBV30 and TRBJ1-1; D is uncertain. Per germline, CDR1 GTSNPN and CDR2 SVGIG (reference sequence). CDR3 length: 13 residues. V dropped 0 bases and J dropped 1 base, with 6 bases sitting between them. CDR3 amino acids: CAWSVGGNTEAFF. DNA of the CDR3: TGTGCCTGGAGTGTAGGCGGGAACACTGAAGCTTTCTTT. Looking up the rest from reference TRBV30 and TRBJ1-1 gives the full variable domain: SQTIHQWPATLVQPVGSPLSLECTVEGTSNPNLYWYRQAAGRGLQLLFYSVGIGQISSEVPQNLSASRPQDRQFILSSKKLLLSDSGFYLCAWSVGGNTEAFFGQGTRLTVV.

This clone appeared a single time. Other DNA sequences in the sample encode the same CDR3. The V call is TRBV30, the J call TRBJ1-1, with no clear D. This CDR3 comprises 12 residues. CDR1 and CDR2 from the germline V gene are GTSNPN and SVGIG (reference sequence). Trimming took off 0 bases at V and 8 bases at J, with 10 bases between the two ends. The CDR3 region is CAWSVLSGEAFF. In DNA, the CDR3 is TGTGCCTGGAGTGTACTCTCAGGCGAAGCTTTCTTT.

This chain joins TRBV9 and TRBJ1-2; no definite D call. The length of the CDR3 is 13 residues. Germline V gives CDR1 SGDLS, CDR2 YYNGEE. Trimming stripped 0 bases from V and 2 bases from J, with 5 bases between. CDR3 coding DNA: TGTGCCAGCAGCGTAGCTACGAACTATGGCTACACCTTC. This translates into CASSVATNYGYTF.

This clone was found a few times. The chain uses TRBV3-1 (or the pseudogene TRBV3-2) and TRBJ1-1; possibly TRBD1 for D (5 bases). V lost 3 bases to trimming and J lost 7 bases, with 12 bases between them. Germline V gene lookup returns CDR1 LGHDT and CDR2 YNNKEL (reference sequence). The CDR3 is 13 residues long. CDR3 nucleotides: TGTGCCAGCAGCCATGAATACAGGCTTGAAGCTTTCTTT. Encoded protein: CASSHEYRLEAFF.

This sequence joins TRBV7-9 and TRBJ2-6; no firm D call. This CDR3 spans 15 amino acids. Trimming shortened V by 3 bases and J by 0 bases, and 6 bases separated the two germline ends. Germline-derived CDR1 and CDR2 are SEHNR and FQNEAQ (reference sequence). CDR3 in amino acids: CASSLSVSGANVLTF. CDR3 coding DNA: TGTGCCAGCAGCTTGTCGGTCTCTGGGGCCAACGTCCTGACTTTC.

This clone was seen a handful of times. The chain links TRBV2 to TRBJ1-1; D not certain. This CDR3 region has 12 residues. Germline V gene sequence: CDR1 SNHLY, CDR2 FYNNEI. V shed 4 bases and J shed 6 bases, with 9 bases lying between them. CDR3 sequence: CASSVGISEAFF. CDR3 sequence (DNA): TGTGCCAGCAGTGTGGGCATTTCTGAAGCTTTCTTT.

The chain uses TRBV18 and TRBJ1-1; D not resolved. Deletions cut 1 base from V and 7 bases from J, with 10 bases between. Germline V gene data show CDR1 as KGHSH and CDR2 as LQKENI. The CDR3 extends over 13 amino acids. CDR3 coding DNA: TGTGCCAGCTCACCACAGGGAGCGGTTGAAGCTTTCTTT. Translation gives CASSPQGAVEAFF.

V and J are TRBV5-4 and TRBJ1-3, with D possibly TRBD1 on 5 matching bases. V was pared by 0 bases and J by 0 bases, with 16 bases between. Per the germline V gene, CDR1 is SGHNT and CDR2 is YYREEE (reference sequence). The CDR3 runs to 18 residues. The CDR3 sequence is CASSLGPAGTTSGNTIYF. Written as DNA, the CDR3 is TGTGCCAGCAGCTTGGGACCGGCAGGGACTACCTCTGGAAACACCATATATTTT. The full variable domain, with the rest looked up from reference TRBV5-4 and TRBJ1-3, is ETGVTQSPTHLIKTRGQQVTLRCSSQSGHNTVSWYQQALGQGPQFIFQYYREEENGRGNFPPRFSGLQFPNYSSELNVNALELDDSALYLCASSLGPAGTTSGNTIYFGEGSWLTVV.

The rearrangement uses TRBV3-1 (or the pseudogene TRBV3-2) and TRBJ2-3; TRBD2 agrees at 7 bases. Trimming cost V 8 bases and J 1 base; bases outside gene matches: 6. The CDR3 length is 14 residues. Germline CDR1 LGHDT, CDR2 YNNKEL (reference sequence). CDR3 DNA sequence: TGTGCCAGCGGAGGGGCGGGGGGCACAGATACGCAGTATTTT. It is translated as CASGGAGGTDTQYF.

This sequence joins TRBV20-1 and TRBJ2-1; D uncertain. V lost 3 bases to trimming and J lost 8 bases, with 5 bases between them. Germline V gene lookup returns CDR1 DFQATT and CDR2 SNEGSKA (reference sequence). The CDR3 has 10 residues. The CDR3 protein is CSASLHEQFF. The CDR3 DNA sequence: TGCAGTGCTAGCCTCCATGAGCAGTTCTTC.